This T cell receptor (beta chain) was sequenced in a study of CD8+CD57+ T cells in acquired aplastic anemia. Genomic DNA provided the template from which TCR beta VDJ and CDR3 profiles were obtained. Via MiXCR, TCRdb re-called the reads, giving one row per CDR3 protein. Found here are 100,000 to 150,000 distinct CDR3 sequences, about 48% of them singletons; the top ten hold roughly 2.7%. Per germline, CDR1 SGHRS and CDR2 YFSETQ. Trimming pared 4 bases from V and 6 bases from J, leaving 16 bases between. The CDR3 loop spans 14 amino acids. This receptor was identified in a human donor in good health, serving as a control. Sequencing was done on a sample of sorted CD4+, CD8+, or CD8+CD57+ T cells (not recorded which) from PBMCs. V and J are TRBV5-1 and TRBJ1-2, with D possibly matching TRBD1 (6 bases). CDR3 region: CASSTIQGRDGYTF. The CDR3 DNA is TGCGCCAGCAGCACCATACAGGGCCGGGATGGCTACACCTTC.